One and the same sample provided the 18 T cell receptor beta chains below, sequenced in a study of T cell repertoires in cytomegalovirus infection. MiXCR was run by TCRdb on the reads, yielding one entry per CDR3 protein. The sample records 200,000 to 300,000 distinct CDR3 sequences, around 15% being singletons. The sequencing input was PBMCs. These receptors were collected from a human donor in good health (CMV status not recorded). Some clones in this sample may be carry-over from other donors' samples.

The V and J genes are TRBV25-1 and TRBJ1-1, with 8 bases fitting TRBD1. The length of the CDR3 is 15 residues. Germline CDR1 MGHDK, CDR2 SYGVNS. V shed 4 bases, J shed 4 bases, and the junction held 8 bases outside the gene matches. CDR3 in amino acids: CASSAQTGETTEAFF. In nucleotides, the CDR3 is TGTGCCAGCAGTGCTCAGACAGGGGAGACCACTGAAGCTTTCTTT.

The chain links TRBV6-8 to TRBJ2-7; no clear D. Trimming pared 4 bases from V and 4 bases from J, leaving 17 bases between. The CDR3 length is 15 residues. Germline loops: CDR1 MNHGY, CDR2 SAAAGT. The CDR3 region is CASSWLATTTYEQYF. DNA for the CDR3: TGTGCCAGCAGTTGGCTCGCGACCACCACTTACGAGCAGTACTTC.

This clonotype was found many times. This chain connects TRBV7-3 to TRBJ2-2, with TRBD2 as a possible D gene (6 bases). CDR1 is SGHTA, CDR2 FQGTGA, per germline. V was pared by 3 bases and J by 0 bases, with 8 bases between. This CDR3 region has 15 residues. CDR3 in amino acids: CASSFGLPNTGELFF. CDR3 sequence (DNA): TGTGCCAGCAGCTTCGGACTACCGAACACCGGGGAGCTGTTTTTT.

This clonotype turned up a few times. The J gene is TRBJ1-4, the V gene TRBV10-3; the D gene is possibly TRBD1 (5 bases). There are 17 residues in the CDR3. V dropped 6 bases and J dropped 0 bases, with 17 bases sitting between them. Germline values: CDR1 ENHRY, CDR2 SYGVKD. CDR3 region: CAISRDGEVATNEKLFF. The CDR3, as DNA: TGTGCCATCAGCAGGGACGGAGAAGTTGCAACTAATGAAAAACTGTTTTTT.

V and J are TRBV18 and TRBJ2-7; D may be TRBD1 or TRBD2 (5 bases each). The germline V and J ends were trimmed by 5 bases and 2 bases, with 13 bases remaining between them. CDR1 and CDR2 from the germline V gene are KGHSH and LQKENI. This CDR3 has 14 amino acids. The CDR3 nucleotides read TGTGCCAGCTCATCCAGTGGGGGACCCTACGAGCAGTACGTC. It is translated as CASSSSGGPYEQYV.

This clonotype was counted many times. J is TRBJ1-1 and V is TRBV12-3 or TRBV12-4, with TRBD1 identical over 10 bases. Germline trimming cut 7 bases from V and 3 bases from J; bases unmatched to any gene: 5. The CDR3 loop spans 14 amino acids. This CDR3 reads CASNQDRGHTEAFF. The CDR3 bases are TGTGCCAGCAATCAAGACAGGGGGCACACTGAAGCTTTCTTT.

This chain joins TRBV12-3 or TRBV12-4 and TRBJ2-1, with TRBD2 matching over 10 bases. V was pared by 8 bases and J by 8 bases, with 15 bases of the junction left unmatched. The CDR3 extends over 16 amino acids. CDR3 loop: CASLNRTSGFLHEQFF. The CDR3 nucleotides are TGTGCCAGCTTGAATCGGACTAGCGGCTTTTTACATGAGCAGTTCTTC.

This sequence joins TRBV25-1 and TRBJ1-2; the D is unclear. V was pared by 0 bases and J by 8 bases, with 16 bases between. Germline V CDR1 and CDR2: MGHDK, SYGVNS. CDR3 length: 15 residues. The CDR3 here is CASSEYLRGGIGYTF. The DNA of the CDR3 is TGTGCCAGCAGTGAATATTTGCGAGGAGGGATCGGCTACACCTTC.

In this sample, this clonotype turned up a few times. J is TRBJ1-4 and V is TRBV28; TRBD1 is a possible D gene (6 bases). V lost 7 bases, J lost 5 bases, and 11 bases lay in between. This CDR3 is 13 amino acids long. In germline, CDR1 is MDHEN, CDR2 SYDVKM. The CDR3 DNA reads TGTGCCAGCAACACAGGGCACAATGAAAAACTGTTTTTT. It yields the protein CASNTGHNEKLFF.

This clonotype showed up just a few times. This sequence joins TRBV15 and TRBJ2-1, with D unresolved. The CDR3 is made up of 16 amino acids. Germline V gives CDR1 LNHNV, CDR2 YYDKDF (reference sequence). V dropped 1 base and J dropped 6 bases, with 16 bases sitting between them. The CDR3 loop reads CATSRALGLVRNEQFF. The CDR3 region has the DNA TGTGCCACCAGCAGAGCATTGGGTTTAGTCCGCAATGAGCAGTTCTTC.

Many counts were recorded for this clonotype. The V and J genes are TRBV11-2 and TRBJ2-7; D not certain. This CDR3 spans 15 amino acids. V lost 2 bases to trimming and J lost 0 bases, with 11 bases between them. Germline V lookup: CDR1 SGHAT, CDR2 FQNNGV. The CDR3 reads CASSLMSIPSYEQYF. Here the CDR3 DNA reads TGTGCCAGCAGCTTAATGTCAATCCCCTCCTACGAGCAGTACTTC.

This clonotype was seen at least ten times. The chain uses TRBV7-9 and TRBJ2-1; 11 bases fit TRBD2. Trimming removed 1 base from V and 10 bases from J; junction bases left unmatched: 18. From germline, CDR1 is SEHNR and CDR2 FQNEAQ (reference sequence). The CDR3 has 19 residues. CDR3 coding DNA: TGTGCCAGCAGCTTAGGGCTAGCGGGAGGCCCTAATCGACAATGGGAGCAGTTCTTC. It is translated as CASSLGLAGGPNRQWEQFF. Together with reference TRBV7-9 and TRBJ2-1, the CDR3 gives the full variable domain: DTGVSQNPRHKITKRGQNVTFRCDPISEHNRLYWYRQTLGQGPEFLTYFQNEAQLEKSRLLSDRFSAERPKGSFSTLEIQRTEQGDSAMYLCASSLGLAGGPNRQWEQFFGPGTRLTVL.

This clonotype was seen a handful of times. V is TRBV11-2 and J is TRBJ2-7; 8 positions match TRBD2. V lost 5 bases and J lost 0; bases outside the gene matches: 6. There are 15 residues in the CDR3. Germline CDR1 is SGHAT and CDR2 is FQNNGV. CDR3 sequence reads: CASSVTSVSSYEQYF. CDR3 in DNA: TGTGCCAGCAGCGTGACTAGCGTTAGCTCCTACGAGCAGTACTTC.

There are many counts of this clonotype. V gene TRBV12-3 or TRBV12-4 combines with J gene TRBJ1-2; no clear D gene. The CDR3 is made up of 13 amino acids. Trimming removed 3 bases from V and 5 bases from J, with 10 bases in between. In DNA form, the CDR3 reads TGTGCCAGCAGTTTGAAGGATGGTTATGGCTACACCTTC. Residues: CASSLKDGYGYTF.

In this sample, this clonotype turned up a few times. This chain joins TRBV5-8 and TRBJ2-2; TRBD2 matches at 7 bases. The length of the CDR3 is 15 residues. The trim removed 2 bases at V and 3 bases at J, leaving 4 bases unmatched. The germline V gene has CDR1 SGHTS and CDR2 YDEGEE. CDR3 sequence: CASSFYRGDTGELFF. CDR3 in DNA: TGTGCCAGCAGCTTCTACCGGGGGGACACCGGGGAGCTGTTTTTT.

The chain has TRBV20-1 and TRBJ2-7; tentative D call: TRBD2 (7 bases). This CDR3 has 13 residues. The V gene's germline CDR1 is DFQATT and CDR2 SNEGSKA (reference sequence). The V end was cut by 3 bases, the J end by 6 bases, with 15 bases between. The CDR3 nucleotides read TGCAGTGCTAGCGTGGGGGGGCTTGCCGAGCAGTACTTC. Amino acids: CSASVGGLAEQYF.

This clonotype was detected ten times or more. The chain couples TRBV7-2 to TRBJ2-3, with D uncertain. This CDR3 spans 13 amino acids. The germline V and J ends were trimmed by 2 bases and 6 bases, with 9 bases remaining between them. CDR1 and CDR2 from the germline V gene are SGHTA and FQGNSA. CDR3 amino acids: CASSLISYDTQYF. The CDR3, as DNA: TGTGCCAGCAGCTTAATATCGTACGATACGCAGTATTTT.

There are a few counts of this clonotype. The chain links TRBV20-1 to TRBJ1-5; D not resolved. CDR3 length: 13 residues. Trimming left V 1 base short and J 7 bases short, with 11 bases between. Germline lookup yields CDR1 DFQATT and CDR2 SNEGSKA (reference sequence). For the CDR3, the DNA is TGCAGTGCTAGAGCATCCCCCCCCCAGCCCCAGCATTTT. This codes for CSARASPPQPQHF.